Presented here are 28 T cell receptor beta chains from one specimen sequenced in a study of Ad26.COV2.S vaccination and SARS-CoV-2 variants. Clones were read by immunoSEQ multiplex PCR, and TCRdb kept only the in-frame ones, dropping some. Among approximately 250,000 clones listed, around 88% were seen once. The sample's treatment: about 20 received Ad26.COV2.S at low or high dose, single or two shots; about 5 received placebo; per-sample allocation not given. Day 63 following the first vaccine or placebo injection was when the samples were taken. The sample was peripheral blood, taken in a trial of Ad26.COV2.S vaccine versus placebo. These receptors all come from a person between 18 and 60 years old who received the Ad26.COV2.S COVID-19 vaccine or a placebo.

The rearrangement joins TRBV7-9 to TRBJ1-1; the match to TRBD1 covers 7 bases. Germline trimming cut 2 bases from V and 8 bases from J; bases unmatched to any gene: 8. This CDR3 spans 14 amino acids. Germline V CDR1 and CDR2: SEHNR, FQNEAQ (reference sequence). This chain's CDR3 is CASSLIGDSLEAFF. The CDR3 DNA reads TGTGCCAGCAGCTTAATTGGGGACAGCCTCGAAGCTTTCTTT.

The chain employs TRBV25-1 and TRBJ1-2, with a possible D match to TRBD1 (5 bases). Deletions cut 1 base from V and 4 bases from J, with 13 bases between. CDR1 is MGHDK and CDR2 is SYGVNS in the germline V gene. The CDR3 sequence is 15 residues long. CDR3: CASSESPTGLYGYTF. CDR3 bases: TGTGCCAGCAGTGAATCGCCAACAGGTCTCTATGGCTACACCTTC.

This chain links TRBV5-1 with TRBJ2-5; possible D gene TRBD1, 6 bases. Germline CDR1 reads SGHRS; CDR2 reads YFSETQ. The CDR3 consists of 16 residues. Trimming removed 1 base from V and 4 bases from J, with 17 bases in between. The CDR3: CASSLNQGQSGETQYF. CDR3 in DNA: TGCGCCAGCAGCTTGAATCAAGGACAGTCAGGAGAGACCCAGTACTTC.

The J gene is TRBJ2-2, the V gene TRBV6-4; D may be TRBD2 (7 bases). Germline CDR1 reads MRHNA; CDR2 reads SNTAGT. The length of the CDR3 is 14 residues. Trimming cost V 6 bases and J 4 bases, with 12 bases left between them. The CDR3 reads CASSGGLGTGELFF. As DNA, the CDR3 is TGTGCCAGCAGCGGGGGGCTCGGCACCGGGGAGCTGTTTTTT.

This chain uses TRBV6-1 with TRBJ1-2; a possible D gene is TRBD1 (6 bases). Germline CDR1 is MNHNS and CDR2 is SASEGT. V was clipped by 2 bases and J by 5 bases, with 15 bases between them. This CDR3 has 15 amino acids. CDR3 sequence reads: CASSEKGTQGYGYTF. In DNA form, the CDR3 reads TGTGCCAGCAGTGAAAAGGGTACACAGGGATATGGCTACACCTTC.

This clone was counted once. The chain employs TRBV4-1 and TRBJ2-1, with a possible D match to TRBD2 (6 bases). V was trimmed by 3 bases and J by 8 bases, leaving 20 bases between them. The germline V gene encodes CDR1 MGHRA and CDR2 YSYEKL. This CDR3 spans 16 amino acids. The CDR3 DNA is TGCGCCAGCAGCCACCGACATATTCGGGGGTCGGATGAGCAGTTCTTC. As protein: CASSHRHIRGSDEQFF.

The chain is built from TRBV10-3 and TRBJ2-1; D may be TRBD2 (6 bases). Germline V gives CDR1 ENHRY, CDR2 SYGVKD. Trimming removed 4 bases from V and 7 bases from J, with 20 bases in between. CDR3 size: 16 residues. CDR3 DNA sequence: TGTGCCATCAGTGCGAGAACTAGCTCCCTAATAAATGAGCAGTTCTTC. It specifies CAISARTSSLINEQFF.

This chain links TRBV28 with TRBJ1-2, with unresolved D. Deletions cut 7 bases from V and 0 bases from J, with 9 bases between. This CDR3 comprises 13 residues. Germline values: CDR1 MDHEN, CDR2 SYDVKM. The CDR3 region is CASKEAANYGYTF. The CDR3 coding sequence is TGTGCCAGCAAAGAGGCAGCTAACTATGGCTACACCTTC.

This chain uses TRBV6-5 with TRBJ1-4; TRBD1 might be the D (5 bases). Looked up from germline, CDR1 is MNHEY and CDR2 is SVGAGI. The CDR3 consists of 11 residues. The V gene lost 2 bases and the J gene lost 14 bases, with 9 bases spanning the gap. CDR3 region: CASSYAGYLFF. The DNA for the CDR3 is TGTGCCAGCAGTTACGCAGGGTACCTGTTTTTT.

The chain couples TRBV5-8 to TRBJ2-3; 10 bases map to TRBD2. Germline V gene data show CDR1 as SGHTS and CDR2 as YDEGEE. CDR3 length equals 16 residues. After removal of 3 bases from V and 5 bases from J, the junction contained 9 bases not matched to a gene. CDR3 nucleotides: TGTGCCAGCAGCTCAAAGCGGGGGGGCCGTGTAGATACGCAGTATTTT. This codes for CASSSKRGGRVDTQYF.

The CDR3 sequence: CASSPRGDSYNEQFF. The CDR3 DNA follows: TGTGCCAGCAGCCCGAGGGGCGATTCCTACAATGAGCAGTTCTTC. The chain joins TRBV7-3 to TRBJ2-1; D may match TRBD1 or TRBD2 (5 bases each). Germline V gene lookup returns CDR1 SGHTA and CDR2 FQGTGA. The length of the CDR3 is 15 residues. The V end lost 5 bases, the J end lost 1 base, and 12 bases lay between the germline ends.

This chain connects TRBV29-1 to TRBJ1-2, with D unresolved. The CDR3 loop spans 12 amino acids. Between the trimmed V and J ends, which lost 3 bases and 7 bases, there was a span of 12 bases. Germline V gene sequence: CDR1 SQVTM, CDR2 ANQGSEA. CDR3 region: CSVDPDWGGYTF. The DNA for the CDR3 is TGCAGCGTTGACCCGGACTGGGGTGGCTACACCTTC.

The CDR3 DNA follows: TGTGCCACCAGCCCGCGACCAGGCGCCTACGAGCAGTACTTC. The encoded protein is CATSPRPGAYEQYF. This chain joins TRBV15 and TRBJ2-7; D gene ambiguous. The CDR3 covers 14 residues. Trimming stripped 5 bases from V and 2 bases from J, with 13 bases between. Germline V CDR1 and CDR2: LNHNV, YYDKDF (reference sequence).

The chain couples TRBV19 to TRBJ2-1, with 14 positions matching TRBD2. The J segment lost 3 bases and the V segment lost 3 bases, leaving 4 bases of the junction unmatched. CDR1 and CDR2 (germline): LNHDA, SQIVND (reference sequence). The CDR3 spans 17 residues. CDR3 nucleotides: TGTGCCAGTAGTATCCCGACTAGCGGGGGGGGCTACAATGAGCAGTTCTTC. This sequence encodes CASSIPTSGGGYNEQFF. Based on the CDR3 plus reference TRBV19 and TRBJ2-1, the full variable domain is DGGITQSPKYLFRKEGQNVTLSCEQNLNHDAMYWYRQDPGQGLRLIYYSQIVNDFQKGDIAEGYSVSREKKESFPLTVTSAQKNPTAFYLCASSIPTSGGGYNEQFFGPGTRLTVL.

The table lists this clone with a few counts. The chain employs TRBV5-6 and TRBJ2-7; D uncertain. Germline CDR1 SGHDT, CDR2 YYEEEE. V was shortened by 0 bases and J by 9 bases, with 7 bases between the two germline ends. This CDR3 is built from 11 residues. In DNA form, the CDR3 reads TGTGCCAGCAGCTTGGGGCAGGCGCAGTACTTC. This codes for CASSLGQAQYF.

The CDR3 DNA reads as TGTGCCAGCAGCTTGGCCGGAGATTTACAAGAGACCCAGTACTTC. This sequence encodes CASSLAGDLQETQYF. This chain links TRBV5-4 with TRBJ2-5; D remains ambiguous. CDR1 and CDR2 (germline): SGHNT, YYREEE (reference sequence). This CDR3 region has 15 residues. V gave up 0 bases and J gave up 2 bases, with 11 bases separating them. The full variable domain, in which reference TRBV5-4 and TRBJ2-5 provide the parts outside the CDR3, is ETGVTQSPTHLIKTRGQQVTLRCSSQSGHNTVSWYQQALGQGPQFIFQYYREEENGRGNFPPRFSGLQFPNYSSELNVNALELDDSALYLCASSLAGDLQETQYFGPGTRLLVL.

The CDR3 loop reads CASSFRWRGANTGELFF. In DNA, the CDR3 is TGTGCCAGCAGTTTCCGGTGGCGGGGGGCGAACACCGGGGAGCTGTTTTTT. The chain couples TRBV27 to TRBJ2-2, with 8 bases that match TRBD2. Per the germline V gene, CDR1 is MNHEY and CDR2 is SMNVEV (reference sequence). CDR3 size: 17 residues. V shed 3 bases and J 0 bases; nucleotides not matched to a gene: 6.

J is TRBJ2-7 and V is TRBV19, with 8 bases aligning to TRBD1. Per the germline V gene, CDR1 is LNHDA and CDR2 is SQIVND (reference sequence). V was clipped by 4 bases and J by 1 base; unmatched bases: 0. The CDR3 is made up of 13 amino acids. CDR3 DNA sequence: TGTGCCAGTAGTAGGACAGGGTCCTACGAGCAGTACGTC. Translated: CASSRTGSYEQYV.

CDR3 in amino acids: CASSQVGGQIRIAKNIQYF. Written as DNA, the CDR3 is TGTGCCAGCAGCCAAGTGGGGGGGCAAATTCGGATAGCCAAAAACATTCAGTACTTC. The J gene is TRBJ2-4, the V gene TRBV3-1 (or the pseudogene TRBV3-2); a weak D match, TRBD2 (7 bases). V was pared by 1 base and J by 0 bases, with 19 bases between. The CDR3 covers 19 residues. Germline lookup yields CDR1 LGHDT and CDR2 YNNKEL (reference sequence).

V is TRBV2 and J is TRBJ2-3; possibly TRBD1 for D (5 bases). The CDR3 spans 14 residues. Germline loops: CDR1 SNHLY, CDR2 FYNNEI. Trimming left V 8 bases short and J 0 bases short, with 12 bases between. This CDR3 reads CASGATESTDTQYF. The CDR3 DNA sequence: TGTGCCAGCGGGGCGACAGAGAGCACAGATACGCAGTATTTT.

The chain carries TRBV5-1 and TRBJ1-2; 8 bases agree with TRBD1. The CDR3 consists of 17 residues. Germline CDR1 and CDR2: SGHRS and YFSETQ. After removal of 2 bases from V and 0 bases from J, the junction contained 9 bases not matched to a gene. CDR3 DNA sequence: TGCGCCAGCAGCTTAAGCGGGACAGGCCGAGCTAACTATGGCTACACCTTC. Protein sequence: CASSLSGTGRANYGYTF.

This CDR3 is CASSLGRGASNQPQHF. In DNA, the CDR3 is TGTGCCAGCAGCTTAGGCCGCGGGGCTAGCAATCAGCCCCAGCATTTT. The chain recombines TRBV7-8 with TRBJ1-5, with D perhaps TRBD1 (5 bases). This CDR3 contains 16 residues. The V end lost 1 base, the J end lost 0 bases, and 10 bases lay between the germline ends. Germline-derived CDR1 and CDR2 are SGHVS and FQNEAQ.

This clone was picked up a small number of times. This chain joins TRBV11-2 and TRBJ1-6; weak D call: TRBD1 (5 bases). Trimming took 5 bases from V and 7 from J, leaving 15 bases between them. This CDR3 has 15 amino acids. Germline values: CDR1 SGHAT, CDR2 FQNNGV. CDR3 region: CASSPAGTGNSPLHF. DNA of the CDR3: TGTGCCAGCAGCCCGGCCGGGACGGGGAATTCACCCCTCCACTTT.

The chain carries TRBV4-2 and TRBJ1-5; unclear D gene. CDR3 length equals 17 residues. Trimming pared 0 bases from V and 0 bases from J, leaving 12 bases between. Germline CDR1 and CDR2: LGHNA and YNFKEQ. DNA of the CDR3: TGTGCCAGCAGCCAAGATTGGGAAGGGAGTAGCAATCAGCCCCAGCATTTT. It specifies CASSQDWEGSSNQPQHF.

V is TRBV18 and J is TRBJ2-2; TRBD2 matches 11 bases. V was clipped by 6 bases and J by 0 bases; unmatched bases: 6. The CDR3 spans 17 residues. The germline V gene has CDR1 KGHSH and CDR2 LQKENI. The CDR3 sequence: CASSVTSGSANTGELFF. The DNA of the CDR3 is TGTGCCAGCTCCGTAACTAGCGGGAGCGCGAACACCGGGGAGCTGTTTTTT. Combining the CDR3 with reference TRBV18 and TRBJ2-2 gives the whole variable domain NAGVMQNPRHLVRRRGQEARLRCSPMKGHSHVYWYRQLPEEGLKFMVYLQKENIIDESGMPKERFSAEFPKEGPSILRIQQVVRGDSAAYFCASSVTSGSANTGELFFGEGSRLTVL.

The chain recombines TRBV4-1 with TRBJ1-1; no firm D call. Germline V CDR1 and CDR2: MGHRA, YSYEKL. Trimming removed 0 bases at V and 0 bases at J, with 11 bases between. The CDR3 has 16 amino acids. CDR3 nucleotides: TGCGCCAGCAGCCAAGAAACTCACCTCATGAACACTGAAGCTTTCTTT. It encodes CASSQETHLMNTEAFF.

The rearrangement links TRBV4-2 to TRBJ1-6; D gene unclear. Germline V gene sequence: CDR1 LGHNA, CDR2 YNFKEQ. This CDR3 comprises 15 residues. Trimming cost V 1 base and J 6 bases, with 10 bases left between them. This CDR3 is CASSQVGQPNSPLHF. The CDR3 region has the DNA TGTGCCAGCAGCCAAGTTGGGCAGCCTAATTCACCCCTCCACTTT.

CDR3 in amino acids: CASSQVGTGGLKAFF. Written as DNA, the CDR3 is TGCGCCAGCAGCCAAGTAGGGACAGGGGGCCTGAAAGCTTTCTTT. The chain joins TRBV4-1 to TRBJ1-1, with 12 bases matching TRBD1. Unmatched junction bases numbered 6, after V lost 1 base and J lost 9 bases. The CDR3 length is 15 residues. The germline V gene has CDR1 MGHRA and CDR2 YSYEKL.